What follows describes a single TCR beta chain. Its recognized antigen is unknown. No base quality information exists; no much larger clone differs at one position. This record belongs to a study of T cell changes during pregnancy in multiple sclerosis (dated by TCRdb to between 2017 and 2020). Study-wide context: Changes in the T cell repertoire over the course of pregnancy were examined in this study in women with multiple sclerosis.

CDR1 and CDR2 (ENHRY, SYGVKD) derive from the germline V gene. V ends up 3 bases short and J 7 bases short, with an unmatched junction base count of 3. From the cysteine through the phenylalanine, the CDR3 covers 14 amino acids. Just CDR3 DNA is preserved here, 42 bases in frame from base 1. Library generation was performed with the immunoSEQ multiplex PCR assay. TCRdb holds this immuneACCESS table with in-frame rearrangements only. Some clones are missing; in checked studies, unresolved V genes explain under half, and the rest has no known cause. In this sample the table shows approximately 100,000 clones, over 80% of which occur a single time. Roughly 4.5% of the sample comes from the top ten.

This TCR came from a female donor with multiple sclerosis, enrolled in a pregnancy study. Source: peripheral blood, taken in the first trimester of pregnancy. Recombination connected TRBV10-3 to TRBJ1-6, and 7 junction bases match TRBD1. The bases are TGTGCCATCAGTGAAGGGGGCCGAAATTCACCCCTCCACTTT. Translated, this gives CAISEGGRNSPLHF.